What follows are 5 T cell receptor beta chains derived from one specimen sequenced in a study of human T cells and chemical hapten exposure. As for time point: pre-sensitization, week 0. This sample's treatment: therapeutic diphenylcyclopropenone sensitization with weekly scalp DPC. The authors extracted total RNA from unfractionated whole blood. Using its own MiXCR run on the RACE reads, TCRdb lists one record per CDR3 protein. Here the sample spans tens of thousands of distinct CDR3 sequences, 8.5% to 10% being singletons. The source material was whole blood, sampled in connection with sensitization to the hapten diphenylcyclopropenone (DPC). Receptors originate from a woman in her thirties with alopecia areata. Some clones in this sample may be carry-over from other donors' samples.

CDR3 DNA sequence: TGTGCCAGTGCAGGGGGTCGGTATGGCTACACCTTC. Translated, it gives CASAGGRYGYTF. The chain links TRBV12-3 or TRBV12-4 to TRBJ1-2; 7 bases are a match to TRBD1. V lost 9 bases to trimming and J lost 5 bases; unmatched junction nucleotides: 6. The CDR3 is 12 residues long.

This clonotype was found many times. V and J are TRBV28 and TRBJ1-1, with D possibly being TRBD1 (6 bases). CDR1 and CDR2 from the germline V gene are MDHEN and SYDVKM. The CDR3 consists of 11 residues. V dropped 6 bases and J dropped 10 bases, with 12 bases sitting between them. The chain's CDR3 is CASSLQGRAFF. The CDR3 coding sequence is TGTGCCAGCAGCCTACAGGGCAGAGCTTTCTTT.

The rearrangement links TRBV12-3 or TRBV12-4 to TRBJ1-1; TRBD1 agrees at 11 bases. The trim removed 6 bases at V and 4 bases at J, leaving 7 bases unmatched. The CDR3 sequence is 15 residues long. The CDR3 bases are TGTGCCAGCAGCAGGACAGGGGGCCGGGGCACTGAAGCTTTCTTT. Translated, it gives CASSRTGGRGTEAFF.

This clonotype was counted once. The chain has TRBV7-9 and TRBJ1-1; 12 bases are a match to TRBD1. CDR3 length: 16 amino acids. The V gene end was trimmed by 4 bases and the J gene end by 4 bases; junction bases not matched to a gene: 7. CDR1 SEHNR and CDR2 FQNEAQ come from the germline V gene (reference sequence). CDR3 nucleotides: TGTGCCAGCAGCTCGGGACAGGGGGCCAGGAGCACTGAAGCTTTCTTT. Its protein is CASSSGQGARSTEAFF.

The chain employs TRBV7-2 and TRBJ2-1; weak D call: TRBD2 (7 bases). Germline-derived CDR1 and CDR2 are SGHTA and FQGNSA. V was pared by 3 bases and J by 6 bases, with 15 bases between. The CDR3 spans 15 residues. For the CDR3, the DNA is TGTGCCAGCAGCTTTACGGGGGGCCGCACCAATGAGCAGTTCTTC. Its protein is CASSFTGGRTNEQFF.